These 25 T cell receptor beta chains share one sample of origin, sequenced in a study of cytomegalovirus exposure and HLA in healthy donors. The primer mix had 60 Vbeta and 13 Jbeta primers. Assay: immunoSEQ multiplex PCR; the TCRdb copy retains only in-frame clones and omits some. In the table there are some 130,000 clones, 70% to 80% of which are singletons. Sequencing used PBMCs. The source is a human donor in good health.

This rearrangement joins TRBV19 to TRBJ1-1; TRBD1 agrees at 9 bases. CDR3 length equals 15 residues. Germline assignment: CDR1 LNHDA and CDR2 SQIVND (reference sequence). J was trimmed by 4 bases and V by 6 bases; bases with no gene match: 9. This CDR3 reads CASRDYRGLGTEAFF. CDR3 DNA sequence: TGTGCCAGTAGGGATTACAGGGGGCTGGGCACTGAAGCTTTCTTT.

Concerning this clone itself: Sequence at one end of the junction differs from germline and may be a read error. The sample has other DNA sequences that encode this CDR3 too. V and J are TRBV29-1 and TRBJ2-7; 7 bases fit TRBD1. This CDR3 is 12 amino acids long. Germline lookup yields CDR1 SQVTM and CDR2 ANQGSEA. CDR3 in amino acids: CSVGETGVEQYF. CDR3 nucleotides: TGTAGCGTTGGAGAAACAGGGGTGGAACAGTACTTC.

V usage is TRBV7-8 and J usage is TRBJ2-2, with 11 bases aligning to TRBD2. V lost 7 bases and J lost 7; bases outside the gene matches: 11. The CDR3 is 16 amino acids. The germline CDR1 and CDR2 sequences are SGHVS and FQNEAQ. CDR3 amino acids: CASTMGLADGVGELFF. The CDR3 DNA is TGTGCCAGCACCATGGGACTAGCGGACGGGGTCGGGGAGCTGTTTTTT.

The chain carries TRBV20-1 and TRBJ2-2; TRBD2 matches 7 bases. V shed 7 bases and J 15 bases; nucleotides not matched to a gene: 2. The CDR3 covers 8 residues. Germline V gene lookup returns CDR1 DFQATT and CDR2 SNEGSKA (reference sequence). The CDR3 reads CSVGGMFF. As DNA, the CDR3 is TGCAGTGTGGGAGGGATGTTTTTT.

The chain is built from TRBV19 and TRBJ2-3; 10 nucleotides line up with TRBD2. The CDR3 totals 21 residues. In germline, CDR1 is LNHDA, CDR2 SQIVND (reference sequence). With 3 bases clipped from V and 1 base from J, the junction kept 19 bases outside the gene matches. The CDR3 DNA sequence: TGTGCCAGTAGTATCTCAGGCGCCGGGGCTAGCGGGAGAGGAGGCACAGATACGCAGTATTTT. Residues: CASSISGAGASGRGGTDTQYF.

The chain links TRBV4-1 to TRBJ2-7; 8 nucleotides align to TRBD1. Germline V gene sequence: CDR1 MGHRA, CDR2 YSYEKL. This CDR3 region has 14 residues. With V trimmed by 4 bases and J by 0 bases, 2 bases remained unmatched. The CDR3 region is CASSLGTGSYEQYF. The CDR3 DNA sequence: TGCGCCAGCAGCCTGGGGACAGGCTCCTACGAGCAGTACTTC.

The V gene is TRBV27, the J gene TRBJ2-5; possible D gene TRBD2, 6 bases. Trimming left V 9 bases short and J 2 bases short, with 22 bases between. Germline CDR1 is MNHEY and CDR2 is SMNVEV (reference sequence). The CDR3 has 16 amino acids. CDR3 coding DNA: TGTGCCAGTTCGGGGACTTTCTTAATAGATCAAGAGACCCAGTACTTC. Its protein is CASSGTFLIDQETQYF.

In this sample, this clone turned up a few times. The chain couples TRBV28 to TRBJ2-7; 7 bases agree with TRBD1. CDR3 length equals 14 residues. CDR1 and CDR2 (germline): MDHEN, SYDVKM. V was clipped by 6 bases and J by 4 bases; unmatched bases: 9. The chain's CDR3 is CASRTGSVQYEQYF. In nucleotides, the CDR3 is TGTGCCAGCAGGACAGGGTCGGTACAATACGAGCAGTACTTC. Full variable domain (missing parts from reference TRBV28 and TRBJ2-7): DVKVTQSSRYLVKRTGEKVFLECVQDMDHENMFWYRQDPGLGLRLIYFSYDVKMKEKGDIPEGYSVSREKKERFSLILESASTNQTSMYLCASRTGSVQYEQYFGPGTRLTVT.

This chain joins TRBV5-6 and TRBJ1-5, with 7 positions matching TRBD1. The CDR3 runs to 17 residues. J gave up 0 bases and V 3 bases, and 9 bases lay outside the gene matches. From germline, CDR1 is SGHDT and CDR2 YYEEEE. Here the CDR3 reads CASSSNNRGYSNQPQHF. The CDR3 nucleotides read TGTGCCAGCAGCTCTAACAACAGGGGATATAGCAATCAGCCCCAGCATTTT.

V and J are TRBV7-8 and TRBJ2-2, with 9 bases fitting TRBD2. V gave up 3 bases and J gave up 7 bases; unmatched junction bases: 9. The CDR3 has 16 residues. Germline-derived CDR1 and CDR2 are SGHVS and FQNEAQ. CDR3 nucleotide sequence: TGTGCCAGCAGCTTTGGTAGCGGGAGTAGAGGCGGGGAGCTGTTTTTT. Protein product: CASSFGSGSRGGELFF.

This clone was seen a few times. A junction end diverges from the germline sequence, so it may reflect a read error. The gene calls are TRBV7-9 and TRBJ1-4; unclear D gene. CDR3 length equals 11 residues. CDR1 is SEHNR and CDR2 is FQNEAQ in the germline V gene (reference sequence). CDR3 protein: CSSSFFEKLFF. In nucleotides, the CDR3 is TGTTCCAGCAGCTTCTTTGAAAAACTGTTTTTT.

This rearrangement joins TRBV9 to TRBJ2-7, with 9 bases lining up with TRBD1. Losses at the gene ends were 4 bases for V and 9 bases for J; bases not matched to a gene: 11. CDR1 is SGDLS and CDR2 is YYNGEE in the germline V gene. The length of the CDR3 is 14 residues. The CDR3 region has the DNA TGTGCCAGCAGCCCGAAACCGGGACAGGGTTGGCAGTACTTC. It specifies CASSPKPGQGWQYF.

There are a few counts of this clone. The V and J genes are TRBV5-5 and TRBJ1-4; D possibly corresponds to TRBD1 (5 bases). V lost 0 bases and J lost 8, with 14 bases in between. The germline gives CDR1 SGHKS, CDR2 YYEKEE (reference sequence). This CDR3 has 15 residues. CDR3 nucleotide sequence: TGTGCCAGCAGCTTGGGGGGGGGATGGAGAGAAAAACTGTTTTTT. Residues: CASSLGGGWREKLFF. The full variable domain, rest sourced from reference TRBV5-5 and TRBJ1-4, is DAGVTQSPTHLIKTRGQQVTLRCSPISGHKSVSWYQQVLGQGPQFIFQYYEKEERGRGNFPDRFSARQFPNYSSELNVNALLLGDSALYLCASSLGGGWREKLFFGSGTQLSVL.

V and J are TRBV29-1 and TRBJ2-7; D remains ambiguous. This CDR3 has 14 amino acids. Trimming left V 4 bases short and J 0 bases short, with 13 bases between. Germline V gene sequence: CDR1 SQVTM, CDR2 ANQGSEA. The CDR3 loop is CSVADTRNSYEQYF. CDR3 coding DNA: TGCAGCGTTGCCGACACCAGGAACTCCTACGAGCAGTACTTC.

V and J are TRBV6-5 and TRBJ2-2; no clear D. Germline loops: CDR1 MNHEY, CDR2 SVGAGI. V was clipped by 0 bases and J by 4 bases, with 9 bases between them. The CDR3 has 15 amino acids. The CDR3 sequence: CASSYSTVLTGELFF. The CDR3 nucleotides read TGTGCCAGCAGTTACTCAACAGTACTCACCGGGGAGCTGTTTTTT.

V usage is TRBV28 and J usage is TRBJ2-3, with 10 bases matching TRBD2. V lost 6 bases and J lost 4; bases outside the gene matches: 10. The CDR3 consists of 16 residues. Germline V gives CDR1 MDHEN, CDR2 SYDVKM. The CDR3 nucleotides are TGTGCCAGCAGAATTTCTCTTAGCGGGAGGTCAGATACGCAGTATTTT. It yields the protein CASRISLSGRSDTQYF. Filled out from reference TRBV28 and TRBJ2-3, the complete variable domain reads DVKVTQSSRYLVKRTGEKVFLECVQDMDHENMFWYRQDPGLGLRLIYFSYDVKMKEKGDIPEGYSVSREKKERFSLILESASTNQTSMYLCASRISLSGRSDTQYFGPGTRLTVL.

The chain combines TRBV4-3 with TRBJ2-3; TRBD1 matches at 7 bases. The junction had 8 bases not matched to a gene; V was cut back by 2 bases and J by 0 bases. From germline, CDR1 is LGHNA and CDR2 YSLEER. The CDR3 runs 17 residues. The CDR3 here is CASSQTGMGQSTDTQYF. The CDR3 nucleotides are TGCGCCAGCAGCCAAACCGGGATGGGACAGAGCACAGATACGCAGTATTTT.

The V gene is TRBV9, the J gene TRBJ2-2; D perhaps matches TRBD2 (6 bases). Germline lookup yields CDR1 SGDLS and CDR2 YYNGEE. The CDR3 totals 15 residues. Trimming shortened V by 3 bases and J by 4 bases, and 13 bases separated the two germline ends. The CDR3 region is CASSAHGGSTGELFF. CDR3 nucleotide sequence: TGTGCCAGCAGCGCCCATGGGGGGAGCACCGGGGAGCTGTTTTTT.

The chain has TRBV7-9 and TRBJ1-5, with 9 bases that match TRBD1. The CDR3 spans 15 residues. The germline gives CDR1 SEHNR, CDR2 FQNEAQ (reference sequence). Losses at the gene ends were 3 bases for V and 6 bases for J; bases not matched to a gene: 6. The CDR3 DNA is TGTGCCAGCAGCTTCGGGACAGGGAATACTCAGCCCCAGCATTTT. It yields the protein CASSFGTGNTQPQHF. The full variable domain, completed using reference TRBV7-9 and TRBJ1-5, is DTGVSQNPRHKITKRGQNVTFRCDPISEHNRLYWYRQTLGQGPEFLTYFQNEAQLEKSRLLSDRFSAERPKGSFSTLEIQRTEQGDSAMYLCASSFGTGNTQPQHFGDGTRLSIL.

This chain uses TRBV27 with TRBJ1-4; 11 nucleotides match TRBD1. V trimming: 6 bases; J trimming: 8 bases; junction bases outside the gene matches: 2. The germline V gene has CDR1 MNHEY and CDR2 SMNVEV (reference sequence). This CDR3 has 13 amino acids. The CDR3 DNA reads as TGTGCCAGCAGGGACAGGGGGCAGGAAAAACTGTTTTTT. This translates into CASRDRGQEKLFF.

This clone was picked up one time. This chain connects TRBV7-9 to TRBJ2-3; the D is unclear. With 5 bases removed from V and 0 bases from J, the gap between germline ends came to 12 bases. The CDR3 covers 15 residues. The germline CDR1 and CDR2 sequences are SEHNR and FQNEAQ (reference sequence). The CDR3 nucleotides read TGTGCCAGCAGCCCAGGCTGGGTTAGCACAGATACGCAGTATTTT. Protein: CASSPGWVSTDTQYF. The variable domain in full, completed from reference TRBV7-9 and TRBJ2-3, reads DTGVSQNPRHKITKRGQNVTFRCDPISEHNRLYWYRQTLGQGPEFLTYFQNEAQLEKSRLLSDRFSAERPKGSFSTLEIQRTEQGDSAMYLCASSPGWVSTDTQYFGPGTRLTVL.

The genes are TRBV6-5 and TRBJ1-5; 8 nucleotides line up with TRBD1. Trimming cost V 4 bases and J 2 bases; bases outside gene matches: 1. This CDR3 contains 14 residues. Germline loops: CDR1 MNHEY, CDR2 SVGAGI. CDR3 region: CASSWGQGNQPQHF. The DNA for the CDR3 is TGTGCCAGCAGTTGGGGACAGGGCAATCAGCCCCAGCATTTT.

The rearrangement links TRBV30 to TRBJ2-7; 8 nucleotides line up with TRBD2. CDR1 GTSNPN and CDR2 SVGIG come from the germline V gene (reference sequence). V shed 1 base, J shed 2 bases, and the junction held 7 bases outside the gene matches. The CDR3 extends over 15 amino acids. The CDR3 is CAWSGILAATYEQYF. CDR3 nucleotides: TGTGCCTGGAGTGGGATACTAGCGGCAACCTACGAGCAGTACTTC.

This clone occurred a few times. The rearrangement joins TRBV14 to TRBJ2-1; a possible D gene is TRBD1 (5 bases). In germline, CDR1 is SGHDN, CDR2 FVKESK. The length of the CDR3 is 15 residues. The V and J ends lost 1 base and 6 bases respectively, with 13 bases between them. CDR3 nucleotide sequence: TGTGCCAGCAGCCAAGCAGGGTACTCCCTCAATGAGCAGTTCTTC. It specifies CASSQAGYSLNEQFF.

This rearrangement joins TRBV19 to TRBJ1-1; possibly TRBD1 for D (6 bases). Germline V gene sequence: CDR1 LNHDA, CDR2 SQIVND (reference sequence). This CDR3 spans 17 amino acids. Trimming left V 5 bases short and J 0 bases short, with 19 bases between. Written as DNA, the CDR3 is TGTGCCAGTAGTTCTCAACTCAGGGGACGGATGAACACTGAAGCTTTCTTT. It translates to CASSSQLRGRMNTEAFF. The whole variable domain, filled in from reference TRBV19 and TRBJ1-1, reads DGGITQSPKYLFRKEGQNVTLSCEQNLNHDAMYWYRQDPGQGLRLIYYSQIVNDFQKGDIAEGYSVSREKKESFPLTVTSAQKNPTAFYLCASSSQLRGRMNTEAFFGQGTRLTVV.